The next 19 T cell receptor beta chains were all read from a single sample in a study of cytomegalovirus exposure and HLA in healthy donors. The PCR was carried out with 60 Vbeta primers and 13 Jbeta primers. The data were produced by immunoSEQ multiplex PCR, yet TCRdb's version contains in-frame clones alone and is incomplete. The table has 120,000 or so clones, 81% seen once; the top ten hold roughly 4.1%. Material: PBMCs. These receptors were collected from a man aged 18 to 30 in good health and CMV-seropositive.

V usage is TRBV4-1 and J usage is TRBJ2-7, with unresolved D. Trimming stripped 0 bases from V and 2 bases from J, with 5 bases between. This CDR3 has 13 residues. The germline V gene has CDR1 MGHRA and CDR2 YSYEKL. The CDR3 nucleotides are TGCGCCAGCAGCCAAGACTATGCCTACGAGCAGTACTTC. Its translation is CASSQDYAYEQYF.

V is TRBV5-1 and J is TRBJ1-3; TRBD1 matches 7 bases. This CDR3 comprises 17 residues. Germline CDR1 is SGHRS and CDR2 is YFSETQ. V dropped 4 bases and J dropped 4; count of bases not matched to a gene: 14. CDR3 bases: TGCGCCAGCAGCCAAGAACCACAGACAGGGCTCGGAAACACCATATATTTT. Amino acids: CASSQEPQTGLGNTIYF. Complete variable domain (other parts from reference TRBV5-1 and TRBJ1-3): KAGVTQTPRYLIKTRGQQVTLSCSPISGHRSVSWYQQTPGQGLQFLFEYFSETQRNKGNFPGRFSGRQFSNSRSEMNVSTLELGDSALYLCASSQEPQTGLGNTIYFGEGSWLTVV.

The genes are TRBV4-3 and TRBJ2-5; unclear D gene. The end of the DNA is better explained by TRBJ2-7, so the J call may be wrong. Germline V gene lookup returns CDR1 LGHNA and CDR2 YSLEER. This CDR3 has 15 amino acids. The DNA for the CDR3 is TGCGCCAGCAGCCAAGGAACCACAGAGCCTTACGAGCAGTACTTC. Its translation: CASSQGTTEPYEQYF.

In this sample, this clone turned up once. The CDR3 DNA reads TGTGCCAGCAGCTACCTTGGACAGGGTGGGGAAGCTTTCTTT. Protein product: CASSYLGQGGEAFF. The rearrangement joins TRBV7-2 to TRBJ1-1; TRBD1 matches 8 bases. This CDR3 comprises 14 residues. Trimming removed 4 bases from V and 8 bases from J; junction bases left unmatched: 9. Germline V gene lookup returns CDR1 SGHTA and CDR2 FQGNSA.

V and J are TRBV15 and TRBJ2-5, with D unclear. This CDR3 region has 13 residues. Germline V gene lookup returns CDR1 LNHNV and CDR2 YYDKDF (reference sequence). V was pared by 6 bases and J by 1 base, with 9 bases between. CDR3 in DNA: TGTGCCACCAGTCAGCAGGTCCAAGAGACCCAGTACTTC. It yields the protein CATSQQVQETQYF.

This sequence joins TRBV7-9 and TRBJ1-5; TRBD1 is a possible D gene (6 bases). Germline assignment: CDR1 SEHNR and CDR2 FQNEAQ (reference sequence). The CDR3 totals 14 residues. Trimming removed 4 bases at V and 9 bases at J, with 16 bases between. CDR3 protein: CASSYNREGMPQHF. The CDR3 coding sequence is TGTGCCAGCAGCTACAACAGGGAGGGAATGCCCCAGCATTTT.

This rearrangement joins TRBV18 to TRBJ1-2; 9 positions match TRBD1. With V trimmed by 4 bases and J by 3 bases, 6 bases remained unmatched. Germline-derived CDR1 and CDR2 are KGHSH and LQKENI. The CDR3 sequence is 15 residues long. The CDR3 loop is CASSLRDRVDYGYTF. CDR3 nucleotide sequence: TGTGCCAGCTCACTCCGGGACAGGGTAGACTATGGCTACACCTTC.

This clone was counted once. The chain uses TRBV5-5 and TRBJ1-2, with 9 positions matching TRBD1. V lost 0 bases to trimming and J lost 9 bases; unmatched junction nucleotides: 6. The CDR3 is made up of 14 amino acids. Germline CDR1 is SGHKS and CDR2 is YYEKEE (reference sequence). This CDR3 is CASSLVGQGLSYTF. The CDR3 DNA follows: TGTGCCAGCAGCTTGGTGGGACAGGGTTTGAGCTACACCTTC.

The chain has TRBV5-6 and TRBJ1-3; D possibly corresponds to TRBD1 (6 bases). CDR3 length: 17 residues. Germline V CDR1 and CDR2: SGHDT, YYEEEE. Between the trimmed V and J ends, which lost 4 bases and 2 bases, there was a span of 19 bases. The CDR3 sequence is CASSAGTNGRAGNTIYF. Written as DNA, the CDR3 is TGTGCCAGCAGCGCCGGGACAAACGGAAGGGCTGGAAACACCATATATTTT.

This clone turned up a few times. The rearrangement uses TRBV10-1 and TRBJ1-2; D remains unclear. The V and J ends lost 6 bases and 3 bases respectively, with 17 bases between them. The CDR3 loop spans 15 amino acids. Germline CDR1 reads WNHNN; CDR2 reads SYGVQD (reference sequence). The CDR3, as DNA: TGCGCCAGCAGGCTTTTCTCCCCAGGCCACTATGGCTACACCTTC. Translating gives CASRLFSPGHYGYTF.

The rearrangement joins TRBV5-1 to TRBJ2-3, with D perhaps matching TRBD2 (5 bases). The CDR3 length is 14 residues. Trimming took 4 bases from V and 1 from J, leaving 10 bases between them. Germline V CDR1 and CDR2: SGHRS, YFSETQ. The CDR3, as DNA: TGCGCCAGCAGCAGACGGCGGGGCACAGATACGCAGTATTTT. This codes for CASSRRRGTDTQYF.

The V gene is TRBV27, the J gene TRBJ1-6; D is uncertain. Trimming removed 2 bases at V and 6 bases at J, with 14 bases between. The CDR3 covers 16 residues. Germline V lookup: CDR1 MNHEY, CDR2 SMNVEV (reference sequence). The CDR3 sequence: CASSLLGPSGNSPLHF. The CDR3 nucleotides read TGTGCCAGCAGTTTACTTGGGCCAAGCGGTAATTCACCCCTCCACTTT.

V usage is TRBV6-5 and J usage is TRBJ2-7; D is unresolved. Deletions cut 5 bases from V and 3 bases from J, with 17 bases between. This CDR3 spans 15 amino acids. Germline V lookup: CDR1 MNHEY, CDR2 SVGAGI. The CDR3 region has the DNA TGTGCCAGCAGTCCCCGTTGGCAGGTGAGCTACGAGCAGTACTTC. This gives the protein CASSPRWQVSYEQYF.

The chain employs TRBV4-3 and TRBJ1-2; the D gene is possibly TRBD1 (6 bases). The ends were cut back, 0 bases at V and 7 bases at J, with 15 bases in the middle. Looked up from germline, CDR1 is LGHNA and CDR2 is YSLEER. The CDR3 covers 15 residues. The CDR3 region has the DNA TGCGCCAGCAGCCAAGATAGCGGGGGGCGCTTTGGCTACACCTTC. Protein sequence: CASSQDSGGRFGYTF.

V is TRBV19 and J is TRBJ2-2, with D hard to call. The ends were cut back, 2 bases at V and 6 bases at J, with 7 bases in the middle. CDR1 and CDR2 from the germline V gene are LNHDA and SQIVND (reference sequence). The CDR3 extends over 13 amino acids. In nucleotides, the CDR3 is TGTGCCAGTAGTATACGAGCCCCCGGGGAGCTGTTTTTT. Translated, it gives CASSIRAPGELFF.

This clone has just a few counts. The chain is built from TRBV5-5 and TRBJ2-7; a possible D gene is TRBD1 (7 bases). Germline V lookup: CDR1 SGHKS, CDR2 YYEKEE (reference sequence). The CDR3 runs to 14 residues. Trimming left V 4 bases short and J 8 bases short, with 19 bases between. This chain's CDR3 is CASSPRGTAAQQYF. DNA for the CDR3: TGTGCCAGCAGCCCGCGCGGGACAGCGGCTCAGCAGTACTTC.

The chain's CDR3 is CASSPWGQNNEQFF. CDR3 DNA sequence: TGTGCCAGCTCACCCTGGGGGCAGAATAATGAGCAGTTCTTC. The gene calls are TRBV18 and TRBJ2-1, with D possibly matching TRBD1 (6 bases). With 3 bases removed from V and 7 bases from J, the gap between germline ends came to 13 bases. Germline CDR1 KGHSH, CDR2 LQKENI. The CDR3 extends over 14 amino acids.

The table lists this clone with a few counts. The genes are TRBV29-1 and TRBJ2-3, with D unclear. Trimming cost V 1 base and J 4 bases, with 9 bases left between them. Germline lookup yields CDR1 SQVTM and CDR2 ANQGSEA. This CDR3 comprises 13 residues. This chain's CDR3 is CSVEVVAADTQYF. CDR3 nucleotides: TGCAGCGTTGAAGTCGTAGCCGCAGATACGCAGTATTTT.

The chain uses TRBV30 and TRBJ1-2; weak D call: TRBD1 (5 bases). The CDR3 runs to 13 residues. Trimming took 0 bases from V and 6 from J, leaving 11 bases between them. Germline CDR1 and CDR2: GTSNPN and SVGIG (reference sequence). The CDR3 DNA reads TGTGCCTGGAGTGTGGGAGGGGTTCATGGCTACACCTTC. It yields the protein CAWSVGGVHGYTF.